Each of the 30 T cell receptor beta chains below was sequenced from the same sample in a study of neurological immune-mediated disorders. Each CDR3 protein is one row after TCRdb ran MiXCR on the 5' RACE reads. This repertoire shows around 60,000 distinct CDR3 sequences, roughly 10% found once; its top ten account for 6.5% to 8%. This sample's time point: longitudinal time-point 1 (baseline). The sample comprised PBMCs. The source is a male donor with HTLV-1-associated myelopathy (HAM/TSP).

This clonotype was counted ten times or more. V gene TRBV6-1 combines with J gene TRBJ1-1; no reliable D call. From germline, CDR1 is MNHNS and CDR2 SASEGT. Trimming pared 6 bases from V and 3 bases from J, leaving 20 bases between. The CDR3 is made up of 16 amino acids. The CDR3 reads CASRSYRSLKDTEAFF. As DNA, the CDR3 is TGTGCCAGCAGATCCTATCGTTCCTTAAAGGACACTGAAGCTTTCTTT.

This clonotype has ten or more counts. This sequence joins TRBV20-1 and TRBJ1-2, with a weak D call TRBD1 (5 bases). Trimming removed 4 bases from V and 4 bases from J, with 10 bases in between. The CDR3 is made up of 12 amino acids. CDR1 is DFQATT and CDR2 is SNEGSKA in the germline V gene (reference sequence). In nucleotides, the CDR3 is TGCAGTGCTAAGGACACCCTCTATGGCTACACCTTC. Translating it yields CSAKDTLYGYTF.

Ten or more counts support this clonotype. The genes are TRBV28 and TRBJ2-5; D unresolved. CDR1 MDHEN and CDR2 SYDVKM come from the germline V gene. Trimming left V 7 bases short and J 3 bases short, with 15 bases between. The CDR3 sequence is 14 residues long. The CDR3 DNA reads as TGTGCCAGCACCCGCGGCCGACTCGAAGAGACCCAGTACTTC. Protein: CASTRGRLEETQYF.

V gene TRBV28 combines with J gene TRBJ1-2; 10 bases agree with TRBD1. CDR3 length equals 14 residues. V trimming: 8 bases; J trimming: 8 bases; junction bases outside the gene matches: 11. Per the germline V gene, CDR1 is MDHEN and CDR2 is SYDVKM. The CDR3 DNA reads TGTGCCAGCTCGTACCGACAGGGGGCGATCGGCTACACCTTC. As protein: CASSYRQGAIGYTF.

This clonotype was recorded at least ten times. The V and J genes are TRBV7-9 and TRBJ1-4; 8 bases map to TRBD1. With V trimmed by 5 bases and J by 8 bases, 10 bases remained unmatched. Germline CDR1 is SEHNR and CDR2 is FQNEAQ (reference sequence). The length of the CDR3 is 15 residues. The CDR3 region is CASSLGQGTPEKLFF. The CDR3 nucleotides are TGTGCCAGCAGCCTAGGACAGGGCACACCCGAAAAACTGTTTTTT.

This clonotype was detected only once. The junction departs from the called germline gene at one end, perhaps through a read error. The J gene is TRBJ1-5, the V gene TRBV29-1; 7 bases line up with TRBD1. This CDR3 is built from 16 residues. From germline, CDR1 is SQVTM and CDR2 ANQGSEA. CDR3 sequence (DNA): TGTAGCGTTGCCACCGGGACAGCATATAGCAATCAGCCCCAGCATTTT. Encoded protein: CSVATGTAYSNQPQHF. The full variable domain, completed using reference TRBV29-1 and TRBJ1-5, is SAVISQKPSRDICQRGTSLTIQCQVDSQVTMMFWYRQQPGQSLTLIATANQGSEATYESGFVIDKFPISRPNLTFSTLTVSNMSPEDSSIYLCSVATGTAYSNQPQHFGDGTRLSIL.

This clonotype was seen many times. The rearrangement joins TRBV5-1 to TRBJ2-6, with D perhaps TRBD1 or TRBD2 (5 bases each). The CDR3 covers 17 residues. Trimming shortened V by 4 bases and J by 0 bases, and 14 bases separated the two germline ends. Germline loops: CDR1 SGHRS, CDR2 YFSETQ. The CDR3: CASSLAGRVSGANVLTF. DNA for the CDR3: TGCGCCAGCAGCCTAGCTGGCAGGGTCTCTGGGGCCAACGTCCTGACTTTC. Full variable domain (missing parts from reference TRBV5-1 and TRBJ2-6): KAGVTQTPRYLIKTRGQQVTLSCSPISGHRSVSWYQQTPGQGLQFLFEYFSETQRNKGNFPGRFSGRQFSNSRSEMNVSTLELGDSALYLCASSLAGRVSGANVLTFGAGSRLTVL.

This clonotype was found many times. The chain joins TRBV11-3 to TRBJ1-1; TRBD1 matches 7 bases. Germline values: CDR1 SGHNT, CDR2 YENEEA. The V segment lost 3 bases and the J segment 1 base; nucleotides outside the gene matches: 2. The CDR3 runs 14 residues. As DNA, the CDR3 is TGTGCCAGCAGCTTTACAGGGGAGAACACTGAAGCTTTCTTT. This gives the protein CASSFTGENTEAFF.

This clonotype has a count of ten or more. The chain couples TRBV20-1 to TRBJ2-7; 7 bases are a match to TRBD1. CDR3 length: 11 residues. J was trimmed by 5 bases and V by 5 bases; bases with no gene match: 3. Germline V gene lookup returns CDR1 DFQATT and CDR2 SNEGSKA (reference sequence). The CDR3 DNA is TGCAGTGCTCTGGACAGGCACGAGCAGTACTTC. Encoded protein: CSALDRHEQYF.

This clonotype was recorded many times. This chain links TRBV12-3 or TRBV12-4 with TRBJ2-7, with D perhaps matching TRBD2 (6 bases). This CDR3 is built from 13 residues. V was cut by 5 bases and J by 2 bases, with 10 bases left in between. This chain's CDR3 is CASSARGAYEQYF. The CDR3 nucleotides read TGTGCCAGCAGTGCCCGCGGGGCCTACGAGCAGTACTTC.

This clonotype was seen ten or more times. The chain recombines TRBV5-5 with TRBJ1-1, with no clear D. The V end was cut by 6 bases, the J end by 0 bases, with 15 bases between. The CDR3 totals 15 residues. Germline CDR1 SGHKS, CDR2 YYEKEE (reference sequence). CDR3 sequence (DNA): TGTGCCAGCACCCCGCTCGGTAGCTTGAACACTGAAGCTTTCTTT. Translating it yields CASTPLGSLNTEAFF.

This clonotype has a count of ten or more. The chain recombines TRBV20-1 with TRBJ1-2, with 10 bases lining up with TRBD1. V trimming: 2 bases; J trimming: 1 base; junction bases outside the gene matches: 10. There are 17 residues in the CDR3. Per germline, CDR1 DFQATT and CDR2 SNEGSKA (reference sequence). In DNA, the CDR3 is TGCAGTGCTAGATCAACCGGTAGGGACAGGGGTAACTATGGCTACACCTTC. Its translation is CSARSTGRDRGNYGYTF.

In its sample, this clonotype was seen many times. The chain links TRBV7-2 to TRBJ1-4; no firm D call. Germline V lookup: CDR1 SGHTA, CDR2 FQGNSA. Deletions cut 1 base from V and 0 bases from J, with 6 bases between. The CDR3 contains 15 residues. The CDR3 bases are TGTGCCAGCAGCTTAGTTTCAGCAACTAATGAAAAACTGTTTTTT. It specifies CASSLVSATNEKLFF.

This clonotype has a count of ten or more. Possible read error: a much larger clone is one base away. V and J are TRBV2 and TRBJ1-6, with unresolved D. Germline loops: CDR1 SNHLY, CDR2 FYNNEI. V lost 5 bases and J lost 8, with 13 bases in between. CDR3 length: 14 amino acids. The CDR3: CASSPMRDDSPLHF. CDR3 nucleotide sequence: TGTGCCAGCAGTCCTATGAGGGATGATTCACCCCTCCACTTT. Variable domain in full (rest from reference TRBV2 and TRBJ1-6): EPEVTQTPSHQVTQMGQEVILRCVPISNHLYFYWYRQILGQKVEFLVSFYNNEISEKSEIFDDQFSVERPDGSNFTLKIRSTKLEDSAMYFCASSPMRDDSPLHFGNGTRLTVT.

At least ten counts were recorded for this clonotype. This chain connects TRBV7-9 to TRBJ2-7; D is perhaps TRBD1 or TRBD2 (5 bases each). This CDR3 is built from 14 residues. V lost 3 bases, J lost 6 bases, and 15 bases lay in between. Germline V gene sequence: CDR1 SEHNR, CDR2 FQNEAQ (reference sequence). In nucleotides, the CDR3 is TGTGCCAGCAGCTTCATACCCGGGACCCCCGAGCAGTACTTC. Translating it yields CASSFIPGTPEQYF.

Concerning this clonotype: This may arise from a read error, as a much more abundant clone is one base away. This sequence joins TRBV9 and TRBJ1-1; D call uncertain. V lost 4 bases, J lost 3 bases, and 16 bases lay in between. CDR1 is SGDLS, CDR2 YYNGEE, per germline. The CDR3 sequence is 15 residues long. The DNA of the CDR3 is TGTGCCAGCAGCATAGTGACGGAGGGTGACACTGAAGCTTTCTTT. It encodes CASSIVTEGDTEAFF.

This clonotype was recorded many times. The chain carries TRBV5-8 and TRBJ2-2; D is possibly TRBD1 or TRBD2 (5 bases each). This CDR3 comprises 13 residues. The germline V gene encodes CDR1 SGHTS and CDR2 YDEGEE. V gave up 5 bases and J gave up 6 bases, with 11 bases separating them. DNA of the CDR3: TGTGCCAGCAGAACAACGGGGCCCGGGGAGCTGTTTTTT. Residues: CASRTTGPGELFF.

This clonotype occurred many times. This sequence joins TRBV7-2 and TRBJ2-7; tentative D call: TRBD2 (7 bases). Germline V gene sequence: CDR1 SGHTA, CDR2 FQGNSA. Trimming took off 5 bases at V and 2 bases at J, with 16 bases between the two ends. This CDR3 comprises 15 residues. The CDR3 DNA reads TGTGCCAGCAGCGGAAAGGGGGGGACGACCTACGAGCAGTACTTC. Protein: CASSGKGGTTYEQYF.

This clonotype was recorded at least ten times. The rearrangement joins TRBV20-1 to TRBJ2-3; TRBD2 agrees at 8 bases. The CDR3 runs 14 residues. CDR1 and CDR2 (germline): DFQATT, SNEGSKA (reference sequence). With V trimmed by 2 bases and J by 2 bases, 3 bases remained unmatched. CDR3 bases: TGCAGTGCTAGATTAGCGGGGACCACAGATACGCAGTATTTT. This gives the protein CSARLAGTTDTQYF.

CDR3 nucleotide sequence: TGTGCCTTCACTACAGGGGGCTACGGCTACACCTTC. Translated: CAFTTGGYGYTF. The chain recombines TRBV30 with TRBJ1-2; 9 bases align to TRBD1. The V gene's germline CDR1 is GTSNPN and CDR2 SVGIG (reference sequence). The CDR3 loop spans 12 amino acids. Trimming removed 7 bases from V and 8 bases from J; junction bases left unmatched: 8.

This clonotype has ten or more counts. This chain joins TRBV6-2 or TRBV6-3 and TRBJ1-5; D is uncertain. The V end lost 2 bases, the J end lost 7 bases, and 12 bases lay between the germline ends. CDR1 and CDR2 (germline): MNHEY, SVGEGT. The CDR3 totals 14 residues. CDR3 sequence: CASSYVPAVQPQHF. In DNA form, the CDR3 reads TGTGCCAGCAGTTACGTACCCGCAGTCCAGCCCCAGCATTTT.

This clonotype was detected many times. The chain recombines TRBV20-1 with TRBJ2-7, with 9 bases aligning to TRBD1. V gave up 3 bases and J gave up 2 bases; unmatched junction bases: 5. The CDR3 spans 14 residues. Germline values: CDR1 DFQATT, CDR2 SNEGSKA (reference sequence). CDR3 sequence (DNA): TGCAGTGCTAGGCTGGGACAGGGAGCCTACGAGCAGTACTTC. Encoded protein: CSARLGQGAYEQYF.

This clonotype was recorded many times. The gene calls are TRBV28 and TRBJ2-7, with 9 bases aligning to TRBD2. Losses at the gene ends were 6 bases for V and 6 bases for J; bases not matched to a gene: 9. Germline V gene lookup returns CDR1 MDHEN and CDR2 SYDVKM. This CDR3 contains 14 residues. This CDR3 reads CASSGGGAVVEQYF. The CDR3 coding sequence is TGTGCCAGCAGCGGCGGGGGGGCGGTAGTCGAGCAGTACTTC.

This clonotype occurred many times. The rearrangement uses TRBV14 and TRBJ2-1, with 8 bases identical to TRBD2. The CDR3 has 15 residues. The germline V gene has CDR1 SGHDN and CDR2 FVKESK. V lost 3 bases and J lost 3; bases outside the gene matches: 4. This CDR3 is CASSQMGLVYNEQFF. The CDR3 coding sequence is TGTGCCAGCAGCCAGATGGGACTAGTCTACAATGAGCAGTTCTTC.

This clonotype was seen ten or more times. This sequence joins TRBV3-1 and TRBJ1-6, with D hard to call. CDR1 is LGHDT, CDR2 YNNKEL, per germline (reference sequence). V lost 0 bases and J lost 10, with 10 bases in between. This CDR3 has 14 amino acids. The chain's CDR3 is CASSQEGGPSPLHF. DNA of the CDR3: TGTGCCAGCAGCCAAGAGGGAGGGCCCTCACCCCTCCACTTT.

A few counts support this clonotype. This chain connects TRBV29-1 to TRBJ2-3; 9 bases line up with TRBD1. The CDR3 runs to 12 residues. V trimming: 8 bases; J trimming: 1 base; junction bases outside the gene matches: 1. Germline V lookup: CDR1 SQVTM, CDR2 ANQGSEA. DNA of the CDR3: TGCAGCTGGACAGGGGGCACAGATACGCAGTATTTT. As protein: CSWTGGTDTQYF.

This clonotype appeared many times. The V call is TRBV20-1, the J call TRBJ2-7; 8 positions match TRBD2. The CDR3 covers 14 residues. The V segment lost 3 bases and the J segment 4 bases; nucleotides outside the gene matches: 8. Germline V CDR1 and CDR2: DFQATT, SNEGSKA (reference sequence). CDR3 nucleotide sequence: TGCAGTGCTAGTCGGGGGGGCCCCGCTTACGAGCAGTACTTC. Encoded protein: CSASRGGPAYEQYF.

At least ten counts were recorded for this clonotype. The V call is TRBV7-2, the J call TRBJ2-7; no definite D call. CDR1 SGHTA and CDR2 FQGNSA come from the germline V gene. The length of the CDR3 is 13 residues. Trimming left V 3 bases short and J 0 bases short, with 6 bases between. The CDR3 DNA follows: TGTGCCAGCAGCTTGCTTTTCTCCTACGAGCAGTACTTC. This gives the protein CASSLLFSYEQYF.

This clonotype was counted ten times or more. The V gene is TRBV20-1, the J gene TRBJ1-2, with 7 bases fitting TRBD1. Trimming took 4 bases from V and 8 from J; bases not matched to a gene: 10. The germline gives CDR1 DFQATT, CDR2 SNEGSKA (reference sequence). The length of the CDR3 is 13 residues. The chain's CDR3 is CSATPRVGGGYTF. DNA of the CDR3: TGCAGTGCTACCCCCAGGGTAGGGGGCGGCTACACCTTC.

The genes are TRBV5-1 and TRBJ2-7; 7 positions agree with TRBD1. There are 15 residues in the CDR3. Germline CDR1 SGHRS, CDR2 YFSETQ. V lost 0 bases and J lost 3; bases outside the gene matches: 6. The CDR3 region has the DNA TGCGCCAGCAGCTTGGAAGGGACAGCACGCTACGAGCAGTACTTC. Its translation is CASSLEGTARYEQYF.